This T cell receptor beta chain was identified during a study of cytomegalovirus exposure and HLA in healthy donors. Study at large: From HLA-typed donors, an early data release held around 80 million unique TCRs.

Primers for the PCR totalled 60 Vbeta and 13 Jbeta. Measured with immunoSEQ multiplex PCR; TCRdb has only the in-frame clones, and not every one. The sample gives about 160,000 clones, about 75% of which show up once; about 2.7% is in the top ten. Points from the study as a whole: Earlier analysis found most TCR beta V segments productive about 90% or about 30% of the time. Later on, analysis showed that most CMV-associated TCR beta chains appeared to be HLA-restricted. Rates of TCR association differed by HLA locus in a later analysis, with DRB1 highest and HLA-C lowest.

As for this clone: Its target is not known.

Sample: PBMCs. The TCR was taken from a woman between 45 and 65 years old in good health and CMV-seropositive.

As DNA, the CDR3 is TGTGCCAGATCCACACCGGGCGGGGGGACCTACGAGCAGTACTTC. Translated: CARSTPGGGTYEQYF. The chain joins TRBV2 to TRBJ2-7; 8 nucleotides align to TRBD2. Trimming took 9 bases from V and 2 from J; bases not matched to a gene: 12. The CDR3 length is 15 residues. Germline values: CDR1 SNHLY, CDR2 FYNNEI.